This passage covers 12 T cell receptor beta chains from one sample sequenced in a study of cytomegalovirus exposure and HLA in healthy donors. The PCR contained 60 Vbeta and 13 Jbeta primers. Clones were sequenced by immunoSEQ multiplex PCR, and TCRdb holds only the in-frame ones, with some missing. The sample carries 120,000 or so clones, around 79% recorded once. The sample consisted of PBMCs. These TCRs come from a woman between 25 and 40 years old in good health and CMV-seronegative.

The chain couples TRBV18 to TRBJ2-7; TRBD1 aligns across 8 bases. The CDR3 loop spans 12 amino acids. The ends lost 5 bases at V and 5 bases at J; junction bases unmatched: 2. Per the germline V gene, CDR1 is KGHSH and CDR2 is LQKENI. CDR3 sequence reads: CASSTGGDEQYF. In DNA form, the CDR3 reads TGTGCCAGCTCAACAGGGGGAGACGAGCAGTACTTC.

J is TRBJ2-6 and V is TRBV7-8; TRBD1 matches 7 bases. This CDR3 has 17 residues. Unmatched junction bases numbered 7, after V lost 5 bases and J lost 0 bases. Germline assignment: CDR1 SGHVS and CDR2 FQNEAQ. As DNA, the CDR3 is TGTGCCAGCAGCATGCGGACAGGCAGCTCTGGGGCCAACGTCCTGACTTTC. This codes for CASSMRTGSSGANVLTF.

The rearrangement links TRBV18 to TRBJ1-2; 8 nucleotides match TRBD1. The CDR3 consists of 14 residues. Germline CDR1 KGHSH, CDR2 LQKENI. After removal of 4 bases from V and 8 bases from J, the junction contained 9 bases not matched to a gene. This CDR3 reads CASSLRDRIEGYTF. DNA of the CDR3: TGTGCCAGCTCACTACGGGACAGGATTGAGGGCTACACCTTC.

V and J are TRBV6-5 and TRBJ1-4, with D uncertain. Deletions cut 0 bases from V and 4 bases from J, with 6 bases between. In germline, CDR1 is MNHEY, CDR2 SVGAGI. CDR3 length equals 14 residues. The CDR3 protein is CASSYSTGNEKLFF. CDR3 nucleotides: TGTGCCAGCAGTTACTCAACGGGTAATGAAAAACTGTTTTTT.

This clone was recorded only once. This chain links TRBV11-3 with TRBJ2-2; D perhaps matches TRBD1 (5 bases). The V gene lost 5 bases and the J gene lost 5 bases, with 15 bases spanning the gap. The CDR3 has 15 amino acids. In germline, CDR1 is SGHNT, CDR2 YENEEA. The CDR3 spells CASSPSGAATGELFF. Written as DNA, the CDR3 is TGTGCCAGCAGCCCTTCTGGGGCCGCTACCGGGGAGCTGTTTTTT.

The chain has TRBV29-1 and TRBJ1-3; 12 bases agree with TRBD1. CDR3 length: 18 residues. Germline trimming cut 1 base from V and 3 bases from J; bases unmatched to any gene: 10. Germline CDR1 SQVTM, CDR2 ANQGSEA. In nucleotides, the CDR3 is TGCAGCGTTGAAGCCGGGACAGGGGGCTTTTGGGGTGGAAACACCATATATTTT. The encoded protein is CSVEAGTGGFWGGNTIYF. The variable domain in full, with the rest retrieved from reference TRBV29-1 and TRBJ1-3, is SAVISQKPSRDICQRGTSLTIQCQVDSQVTMMFWYRQQPGQSLTLIATANQGSEATYESGFVIDKFPISRPNLTFSTLTVSNMSPEDSSIYLCSVEAGTGGFWGGNTIYFGEGSWLTVV.

The J gene is TRBJ2-3, the V gene TRBV14, with 7 bases that match TRBD1. Germline V gene data show CDR1 as SGHDN and CDR2 as FVKESK. The CDR3 loop spans 16 amino acids. Germline trimming cut 1 base from V and 2 bases from J; bases unmatched to any gene: 6. CDR3 sequence reads: CASSQVAGGFTDTQYF. The CDR3 DNA sequence: TGTGCCAGCAGCCAAGTTGCAGGGGGATTCACAGATACGCAGTATTTT.

This chain uses TRBV4-3 with TRBJ1-1; unclear D gene. The V end was cut by 0 bases, the J end by 5 bases, with 10 bases between. This CDR3 spans 14 amino acids. Germline V lookup: CDR1 LGHNA, CDR2 YSLEER. The CDR3 DNA reads TGCGCCAGCAGCCAAGATTTTACAGTAACTGAAGCTTTCTTT. Its protein is CASSQDFTVTEAFF.

This chain uses TRBV28 with TRBJ1-4; 7 bases match TRBD1. There are 16 residues in the CDR3. CDR1 is MDHEN, CDR2 SYDVKM, per germline. The trim removed 1 base at V and 4 bases at J, leaving 6 bases unmatched. As DNA, the CDR3 is TGTGCCAGCAGTTTATCAGGACAGGCACTTAATGAAAAACTGTTTTTT. It codes for CASSLSGQALNEKLFF.

CDR3 DNA sequence: TGTGCCAGCAGTGACCCGCACAGGCTCATCCAGCCCCAGCATTTT. It codes for CASSDPHRLIQPQHF. J is TRBJ1-5 and V is TRBV6-4, with D maybe TRBD1 (5 bases). V gave up 2 bases and J gave up 7 bases, with 15 bases separating them. The CDR3 contains 15 residues. The germline gives CDR1 MRHNA, CDR2 SNTAGT.

This chain joins TRBV7-9 and TRBJ1-1; D possibly corresponds to TRBD1 (5 bases). Germline CDR1 is SEHNR and CDR2 is FQNEAQ (reference sequence). V gave up 0 bases and J gave up 6 bases, with 14 bases separating them. The CDR3 consists of 15 residues. The DNA for the CDR3 is TGTGCCAGCAGCTTAGCCCGGGGGGGGAGGGCTGAAGCTTTCTTT. Residues: CASSLARGGRAEAFF.

J is TRBJ2-4 and V is TRBV29-1; 13 bases fit TRBD2. After removal of 5 bases from V and 1 base from J, the junction contained 5 bases not matched to a gene. The CDR3 is 16 residues long. CDR1 and CDR2 (germline): SQVTM, ANQGSEA. CDR3 DNA: TGCAGCGTTTGGACTAGCGGGAGATCGGCCAAAAACATTCAGTACTTC. The encoded protein is CSVWTSGRSAKNIQYF.